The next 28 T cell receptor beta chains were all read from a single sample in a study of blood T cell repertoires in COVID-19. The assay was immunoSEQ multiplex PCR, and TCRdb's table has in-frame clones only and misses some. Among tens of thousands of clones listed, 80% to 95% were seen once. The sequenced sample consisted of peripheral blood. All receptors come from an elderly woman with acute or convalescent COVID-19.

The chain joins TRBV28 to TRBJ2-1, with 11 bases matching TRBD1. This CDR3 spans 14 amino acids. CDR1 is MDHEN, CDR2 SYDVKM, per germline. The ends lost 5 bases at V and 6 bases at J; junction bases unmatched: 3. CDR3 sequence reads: CASSRGQGVNEQFF. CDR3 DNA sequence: TGTGCCAGCAGTCGGGGACAGGGGGTCAATGAGCAGTTCTTC.

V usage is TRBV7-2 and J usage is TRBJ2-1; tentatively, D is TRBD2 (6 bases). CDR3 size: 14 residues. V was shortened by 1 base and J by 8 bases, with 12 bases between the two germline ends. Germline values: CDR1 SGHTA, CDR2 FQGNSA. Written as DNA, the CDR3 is TGTGCCAGCAGCTTAGGGGGGGTTAAGGATGAGCAGTTCTTC. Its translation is CASSLGGVKDEQFF.

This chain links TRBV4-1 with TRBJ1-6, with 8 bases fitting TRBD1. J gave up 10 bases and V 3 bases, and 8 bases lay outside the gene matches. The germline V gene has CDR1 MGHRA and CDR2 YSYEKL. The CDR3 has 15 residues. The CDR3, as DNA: TGCGCCAGCAGCCACCTGGACAGGGACTACTCACCCCTCCACTTT. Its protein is CASSHLDRDYSPLHF.

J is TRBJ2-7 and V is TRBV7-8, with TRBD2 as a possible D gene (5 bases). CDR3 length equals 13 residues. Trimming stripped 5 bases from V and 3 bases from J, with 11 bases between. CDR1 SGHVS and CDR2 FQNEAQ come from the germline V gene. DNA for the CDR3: TGTGCCAGCAGCCCCCCAAGCGGCTACGAGCAGTACTTC. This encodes CASSPPSGYEQYF.

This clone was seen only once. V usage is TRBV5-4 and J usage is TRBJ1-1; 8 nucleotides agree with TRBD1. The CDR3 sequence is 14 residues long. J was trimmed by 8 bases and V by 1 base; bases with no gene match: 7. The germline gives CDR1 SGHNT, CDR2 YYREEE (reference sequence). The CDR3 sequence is CASSLMGQAAEAFF. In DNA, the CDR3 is TGTGCCAGCAGCTTGATGGGACAGGCGGCAGAAGCTTTCTTT. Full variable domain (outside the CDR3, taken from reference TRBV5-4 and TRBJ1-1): ETGVTQSPTHLIKTRGQQVTLRCSSQSGHNTVSWYQQALGQGPQFIFQYYREEENGRGNFPPRFSGLQFPNYSSELNVNALELDDSALYLCASSLMGQAAEAFFGQGTRLTVV.

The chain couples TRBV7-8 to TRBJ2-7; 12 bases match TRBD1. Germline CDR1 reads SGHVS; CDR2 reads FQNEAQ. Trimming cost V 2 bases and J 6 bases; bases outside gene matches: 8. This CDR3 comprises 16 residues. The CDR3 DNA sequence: TGTGCCAGCAGCTTAACATTCGGGACAGGGGGCGCCGAGCAGTACTTC. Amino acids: CASSLTFGTGGAEQYF.

In nucleotides, the CDR3 is TGTGCCAGCAGCGTCCAAGCAGGGGTTACAGATACGCAGTATTTT. Its protein is CASSVQAGVTDTQYF. The rearrangement links TRBV9 to TRBJ2-3; possibly TRBD1 for D (6 bases). V lost 2 bases and J 3 bases, leaving 13 bases between the germline ends. CDR3 length equals 15 residues. Looked up from germline, CDR1 is SGDLS and CDR2 is YYNGEE.

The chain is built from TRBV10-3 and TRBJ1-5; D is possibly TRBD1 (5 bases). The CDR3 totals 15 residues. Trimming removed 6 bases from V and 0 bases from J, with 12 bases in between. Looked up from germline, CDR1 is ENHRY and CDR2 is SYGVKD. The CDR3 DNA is TGTGCCATCAGGGGGGAGGGGTTTAGCAATCAGCCCCAGCATTTT. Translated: CAIRGEGFSNQPQHF.

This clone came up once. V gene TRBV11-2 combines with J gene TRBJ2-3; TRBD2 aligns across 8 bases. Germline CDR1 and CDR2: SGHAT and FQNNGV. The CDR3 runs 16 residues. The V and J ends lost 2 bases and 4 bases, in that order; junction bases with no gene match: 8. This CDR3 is CASSLQRGGGADTQYF. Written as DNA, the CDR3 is TGTGCCAGCAGCTTACAACGGGGGGGCGGGGCAGATACGCAGTATTTT.

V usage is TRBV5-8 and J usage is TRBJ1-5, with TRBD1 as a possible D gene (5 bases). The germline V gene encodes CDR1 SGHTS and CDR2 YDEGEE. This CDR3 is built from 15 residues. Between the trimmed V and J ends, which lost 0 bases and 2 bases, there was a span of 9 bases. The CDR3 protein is CASSLVLGRNQPQHF. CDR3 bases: TGTGCCAGCAGCTTGGTGCTGGGGCGCAATCAGCCCCAGCATTTT.

The CDR3 reads CASSQGSGTDTQYF. CDR3 sequence (DNA): TGTGCCAGCAGCCAAGGTAGCGGGACAGATACGCAGTATTTT. V gene TRBV4-2 combines with J gene TRBJ2-3; 7 bases are a match to TRBD2. V was pared by 1 base and J by 3 bases, with 1 base of the junction left unmatched. CDR3 length equals 14 residues. Germline values: CDR1 LGHNA, CDR2 YNFKEQ.

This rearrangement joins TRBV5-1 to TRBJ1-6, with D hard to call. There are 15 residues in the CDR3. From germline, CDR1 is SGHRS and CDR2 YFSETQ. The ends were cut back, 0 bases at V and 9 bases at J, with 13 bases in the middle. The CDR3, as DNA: TGCGCCAGCAGCTTGGGTAGGAGCGATCGTTCACCCCTCCACTTT. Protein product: CASSLGRSDRSPLHF. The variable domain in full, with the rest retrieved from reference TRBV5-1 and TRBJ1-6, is KAGVTQTPRYLIKTRGQQVTLSCSPISGHRSVSWYQQTPGQGLQFLFEYFSETQRNKGNFPGRFSGRQFSNSRSEMNVSTLELGDSALYLCASSLGRSDRSPLHFGNGTRLTVT.

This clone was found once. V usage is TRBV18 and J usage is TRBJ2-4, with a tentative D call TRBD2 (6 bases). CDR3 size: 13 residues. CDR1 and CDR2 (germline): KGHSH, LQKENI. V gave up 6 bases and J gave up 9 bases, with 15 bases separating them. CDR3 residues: CASSSGGAGIQYF. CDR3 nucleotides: TGTGCCAGCTCCTCAGGTGGAGCGGGCATTCAGTACTTC.

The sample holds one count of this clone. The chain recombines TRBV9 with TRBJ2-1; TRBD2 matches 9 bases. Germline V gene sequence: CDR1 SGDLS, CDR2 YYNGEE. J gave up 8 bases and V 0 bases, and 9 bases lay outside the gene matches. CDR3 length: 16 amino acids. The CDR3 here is CASSVGVGSGSDEQFF. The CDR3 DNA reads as TGTGCCAGCAGCGTAGGAGTGGGTAGCGGGAGTGATGAGCAGTTCTTC.

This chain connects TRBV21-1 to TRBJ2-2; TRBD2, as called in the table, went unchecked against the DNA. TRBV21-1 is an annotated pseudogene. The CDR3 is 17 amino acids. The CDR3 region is CASSNGILGGIAGELFF. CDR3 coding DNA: TGTGCCAGCAGCAATGGGATTCTTGGAGGGATAGCCGGGGAGCTGTTTTTT.

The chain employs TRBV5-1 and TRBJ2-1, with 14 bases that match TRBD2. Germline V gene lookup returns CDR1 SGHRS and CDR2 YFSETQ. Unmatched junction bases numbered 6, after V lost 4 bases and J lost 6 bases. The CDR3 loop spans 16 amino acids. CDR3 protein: CASSQAGTSGGNEQFF. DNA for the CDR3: TGCGCCAGCAGCCAAGCAGGGACTAGCGGGGGCAATGAGCAGTTCTTC. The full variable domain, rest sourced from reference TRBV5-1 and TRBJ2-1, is KAGVTQTPRYLIKTRGQQVTLSCSPISGHRSVSWYQQTPGQGLQFLFEYFSETQRNKGNFPGRFSGRQFSNSRSEMNVSTLELGDSALYLCASSQAGTSGGNEQFFGPGTRLTVL.

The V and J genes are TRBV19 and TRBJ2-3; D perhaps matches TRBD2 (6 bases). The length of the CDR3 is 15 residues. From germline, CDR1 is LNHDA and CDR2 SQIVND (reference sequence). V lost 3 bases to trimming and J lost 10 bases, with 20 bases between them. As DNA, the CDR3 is TGTGCCAGTAGTATCGGGAGAGGCCCCAGGGCACCGCAGTATTTT. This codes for CASSIGRGPRAPQYF.

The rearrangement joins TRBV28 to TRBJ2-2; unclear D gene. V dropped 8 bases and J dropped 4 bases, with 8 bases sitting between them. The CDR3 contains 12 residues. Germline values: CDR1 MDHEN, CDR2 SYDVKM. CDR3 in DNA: TGTGCCAGCCGGGTGCGCACCGGGGAGCTGTTTTTT. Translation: CASRVRTGELFF.

The CDR3 loop reads CASSRTSGGSYEQYF. The CDR3 bases are TGTGCCAGCTCACGGACTAGCGGGGGTTCCTACGAGCAGTACTTC. The chain couples TRBV18 to TRBJ2-7, with TRBD2 matching 13 bases. J gave up 1 base and V 4 bases, and 1 base lay outside the gene matches. Germline CDR1 and CDR2: KGHSH and LQKENI. The CDR3 runs to 15 residues.

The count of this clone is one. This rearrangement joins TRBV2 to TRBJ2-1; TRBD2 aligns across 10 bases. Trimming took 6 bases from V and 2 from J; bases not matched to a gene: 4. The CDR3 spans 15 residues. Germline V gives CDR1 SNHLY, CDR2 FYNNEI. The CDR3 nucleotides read TGTGCCAGCAGACCCCTAGCGGGGGCCTACAATGAGCAGTTCTTC. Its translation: CASRPLAGAYNEQFF.

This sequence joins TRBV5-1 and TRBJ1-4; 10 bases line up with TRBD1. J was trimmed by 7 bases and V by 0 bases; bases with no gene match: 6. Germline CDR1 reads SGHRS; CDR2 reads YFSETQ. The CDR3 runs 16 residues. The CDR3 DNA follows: TGCGCCAGCAGCTTGGGCCCGGGACAGGGGTCTGAAAAACTGTTTTTT. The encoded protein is CASSLGPGQGSEKLFF.

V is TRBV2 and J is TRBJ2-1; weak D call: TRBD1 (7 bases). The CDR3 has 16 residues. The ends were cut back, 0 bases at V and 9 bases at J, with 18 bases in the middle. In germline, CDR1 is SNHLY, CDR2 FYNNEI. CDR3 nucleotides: TGTGCCAGCAGTGAAGCGCTAGGGGGGACAGCAATTGAGCAGTTCTTC. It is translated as CASSEALGGTAIEQFF.

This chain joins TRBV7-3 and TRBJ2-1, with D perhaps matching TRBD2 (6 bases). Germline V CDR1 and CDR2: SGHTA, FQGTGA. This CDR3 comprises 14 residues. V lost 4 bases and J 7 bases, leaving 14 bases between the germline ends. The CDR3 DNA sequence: TGTGCCAGCAGCTGGCTCAATGGGGGGAATGAGCAGTTCTTC. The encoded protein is CASSWLNGGNEQFF.

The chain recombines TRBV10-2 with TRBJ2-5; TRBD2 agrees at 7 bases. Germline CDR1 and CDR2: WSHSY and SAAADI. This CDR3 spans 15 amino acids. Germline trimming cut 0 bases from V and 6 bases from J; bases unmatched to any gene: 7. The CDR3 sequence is CASSESRGIRQTQYF. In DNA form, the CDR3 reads TGCGCCAGCAGTGAGTCGCGGGGGATTCGTCAGACCCAGTACTTC.

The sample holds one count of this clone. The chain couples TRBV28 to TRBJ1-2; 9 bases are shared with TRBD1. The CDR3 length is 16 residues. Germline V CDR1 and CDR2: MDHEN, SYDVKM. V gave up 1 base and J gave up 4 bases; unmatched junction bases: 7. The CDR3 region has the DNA TGTGCCAGCAGTTTATTATCGGGACAGGGTACCTATGGCTACACCTTC. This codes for CASSLLSGQGTYGYTF.

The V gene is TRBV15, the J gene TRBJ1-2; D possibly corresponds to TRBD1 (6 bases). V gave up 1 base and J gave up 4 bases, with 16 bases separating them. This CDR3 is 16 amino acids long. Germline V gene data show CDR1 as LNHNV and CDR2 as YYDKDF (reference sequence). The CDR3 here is CATSRGQAVTIYGYTF. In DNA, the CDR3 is TGTGCCACCAGCAGAGGACAGGCAGTGACTATCTATGGCTACACCTTC.

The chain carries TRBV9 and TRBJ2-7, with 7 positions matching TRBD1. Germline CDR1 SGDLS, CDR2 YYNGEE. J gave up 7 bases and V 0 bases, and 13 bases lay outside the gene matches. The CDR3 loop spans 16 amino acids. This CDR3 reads CASSVDPGQPLGEQYF. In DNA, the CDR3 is TGTGCCAGCAGCGTAGACCCGGGACAGCCCTTGGGTGAGCAGTACTTC.

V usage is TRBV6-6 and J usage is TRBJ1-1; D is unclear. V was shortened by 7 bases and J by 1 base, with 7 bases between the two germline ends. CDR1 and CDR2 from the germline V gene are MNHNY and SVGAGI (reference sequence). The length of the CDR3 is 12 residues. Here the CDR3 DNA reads TGTGCCAGCAAACTCGCGAACACTGAAGCTTTCTTT. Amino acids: CASKLANTEAFF.